Shown below are 29 T cell receptor beta chains from a single sample sequenced in a study of shared clonotypes between healthy human individuals. Here immunoSEQ multiplex PCR was the method, and the copy in TCRdb shows in-frame clones only, minus some. This table has about 1.5 million clones, roughly 98% appearing once. The specimen sequenced was naive CD4+ T cells sorted from blood. Subset: CD45RA+ positively selected. All receptors come from a man aged 30 to 45 in good health.

The chain joins TRBV2 to TRBJ1-5; D call uncertain. Germline CDR1 and CDR2: SNHLY and FYNNEI. With 5 bases removed from V and 1 base from J, the gap between germline ends came to 9 bases. The length of the CDR3 is 14 residues. The CDR3 region has the DNA TGTGCCAGCAGTCGCTCGGACAGCAATCAGCCCCAGCATTTT. Translation gives CASSRSDSNQPQHF.

This sequence joins TRBV28 and TRBJ2-4; TRBD2 aligns across 7 bases. With V trimmed by 8 bases and J by 1 base, 2 bases remained unmatched. The CDR3 is 13 amino acids. Germline V gene lookup returns CDR1 MDHEN and CDR2 SYDVKM. This chain's CDR3 is CASGLVAKNIQYF. CDR3 sequence (DNA): TGTGCCAGCGGACTAGTCGCCAAAAACATTCAGTACTTC.

This chain connects TRBV28 to TRBJ2-1, with D maybe TRBD2 (5 bases). The CDR3 has 15 amino acids. Trimming left V 1 base short and J 0 bases short, with 7 bases between. CDR1 is MDHEN, CDR2 SYDVKM, per germline. The CDR3 nucleotides are TGTGCCAGCAGTTTATTTCGGGGCTCCTACAATGAGCAGTTCTTC. It specifies CASSLFRGSYNEQFF.

This clone was detected only once. The chain employs TRBV21-1 and TRBJ1-5; the D call TRBD1 from the table was never checked on the DNA. TRBV21-1 is a documented pseudogene. The length of the CDR3 is 15 residues. CDR3 in amino acids: CASSITGGVDQPQHF. CDR3 DNA: TGTGCCAGCAGCATAACAGGGGGCGTAGATCAGCCCCAGCATTTT.

The rearrangement joins TRBV7-2 to TRBJ2-2, with 7 nucleotides matching TRBD2. CDR3 length: 17 residues. Germline CDR1 is SGHTA and CDR2 is FQGNSA. V was clipped by 1 base and J by 7 bases; unmatched bases: 12. CDR3 in DNA: TGTGCCAGCAGCTTAGGTTTTTTTAGGCGGGAGCACGGGGAGCTGTTTTTT. It encodes CASSLGFFRREHGELFF. The full variable domain, rest sourced from reference TRBV7-2 and TRBJ2-2, is GAGVSQSPSNKVTEKGKDVELRCDPISGHTALYWYRQSLGQGLEFLIYFQGNSAPDKSGLPSDRFSAERTGGSVSTLTIQRTQQEDSAVYLCASSLGFFRREHGELFFGEGSRLTVL.

The chain joins TRBV7-6 to TRBJ2-5; a possible D gene is TRBD1 (5 bases). The V and J ends lost 4 bases and 5 bases respectively, with 14 bases between them. Germline V CDR1 and CDR2: SGHVS, FNYEAQ. CDR3 length: 14 residues. CDR3 DNA: TGTGCCAGCAGCTCCAGAACAGGCCGGGAGACCCAGTACTTC. This codes for CASSSRTGRETQYF.

The chain uses TRBV5-4 and TRBJ2-2; TRBD2 agrees at 13 bases. Germline-derived CDR1 and CDR2 are SGHNT and YYREEE (reference sequence). V lost 4 bases and J lost 0; bases outside the gene matches: 6. The CDR3 consists of 18 residues. For the CDR3, the DNA is TGTGCCAGCAGCACGAAGGGACTAGCGGGAACGAACACCGGGGAGCTGTTTTTT. Its translation is CASSTKGLAGTNTGELFF.

The rearrangement uses TRBV19 and TRBJ2-7; no firm D call. This CDR3 is 16 amino acids long. V was clipped by 3 bases and J by 4 bases, with 19 bases between them. Germline CDR1 LNHDA, CDR2 SQIVND (reference sequence). Here the CDR3 DNA reads TGTGCCAGTAGTATCCTGTTGGGCGGAAGACCTTACGAGCAGTACTTC. Residues: CASSILLGGRPYEQYF.

The chain couples TRBV6-6 to TRBJ2-5, with D possibly being TRBD2 (5 bases). This CDR3 contains 14 residues. Germline CDR1 MNHNY, CDR2 SVGAGI (reference sequence). Trimming took 6 bases from V and 1 from J, leaving 12 bases between them. The CDR3 DNA reads as TGTGCCAGCAGGAGAGGCGAGGGCCAAGAGACCCAGTACTTC. It yields the protein CASRRGEGQETQYF.

As concerns this clone: Other DNA sequences from this sample encode an identical CDR3 as well. This chain joins TRBV7-9 and TRBJ2-7; 7 nucleotides match TRBD1. CDR3 size: 14 residues. The germline CDR1 and CDR2 sequences are SEHNR and FQNEAQ (reference sequence). Trimming removed 1 base from V and 4 bases from J; junction bases left unmatched: 4. The CDR3 DNA sequence: TGTGCCAGCAGCTTAGGACAGGGCGGGTACGAGCAGTACTTC. Its translation is CASSLGQGGYEQYF.

The CDR3 protein is CASSSSSRHNQPQHF. The CDR3 region has the DNA TGTGCCAGCAGTTCCTCCTCCAGGCACAATCAGCCCCAGCATTTT. This chain uses TRBV28 with TRBJ1-5, with unresolved D. V lost 4 bases and J 3 bases, leaving 13 bases between the germline ends. Germline CDR1 is MDHEN and CDR2 is SYDVKM. The CDR3 is 15 residues long.

About this clone: Other DNA sequences in this sample translate to the same CDR3. The V gene is TRBV2, the J gene TRBJ1-1; D not resolved. This CDR3 comprises 12 residues. Trimming left V 3 bases short and J 5 bases short, with 7 bases between. CDR1 is SNHLY and CDR2 is FYNNEI in the germline V gene. CDR3 sequence: CASSEVGTEAFF. The DNA of the CDR3 is TGTGCCAGCAGTGAGGTAGGGACTGAAGCTTTCTTT. Full variable domain (outside the CDR3, taken from reference TRBV2 and TRBJ1-1): EPEVTQTPSHQVTQMGQEVILRCVPISNHLYFYWYRQILGQKVEFLVSFYNNEISEKSEIFDDQFSVERPDGSNFTLKIRSTKLEDSAMYFCASSEVGTEAFFGQGTRLTVV.

The J gene is TRBJ2-1, the V gene TRBV11-2, with D possibly TRBD2 on 6 matching bases. With 1 base removed from V and 12 bases from J, the gap between germline ends came to 10 bases. The CDR3 spans 12 residues. Germline CDR1 and CDR2: SGHAT and FQNNGV. This CDR3 reads CASSLGPGGQFF. The CDR3 DNA sequence: TGTGCCAGCAGCTTAGGGCCCGGGGGGCAGTTCTTC.

The chain joins TRBV25-1 to TRBJ2-2; D may be TRBD1 (5 bases). The CDR3 consists of 13 residues. Trimming pared 7 bases from V and 4 bases from J, leaving 10 bases between. Looked up from germline, CDR1 is MGHDK and CDR2 is SYGVNS. CDR3 protein: CASKQDTTGELFF. The CDR3 DNA sequence: TGTGCCAGCAAACAGGACACCACCGGGGAGCTGTTTTTT.

The chain uses TRBV10-1 and TRBJ1-1, with 8 bases identical to TRBD1. The CDR3 extends over 14 amino acids. Trimming at V came to 3 bases and at J to 7 bases, leaving 7 bases not matched to a gene. Germline assignment: CDR1 WNHNN and CDR2 SYGVQD (reference sequence). DNA for the CDR3: TGCGCCAGCAGTGAATATCGACAGGGGAATGAAGCTTTCTTT. Amino acid sequence: CASSEYRQGNEAFF.

This chain links TRBV29-1 with TRBJ1-2, with TRBD1 as a possible D gene (5 bases). The V end was cut by 6 bases, the J end by 4 bases, with 21 bases between. The length of the CDR3 is 15 residues. Germline V gene sequence: CDR1 SQVTM, CDR2 ANQGSEA. The CDR3 loop reads CSVDGRLRGTYGYTF. CDR3 DNA sequence: TGCAGCGTCGACGGGCGCCTCCGAGGGACCTATGGCTACACCTTC.

This rearrangement joins TRBV4-1 to TRBJ2-2; D is possibly TRBD1 (5 bases). The CDR3 loop spans 16 amino acids. V lost 5 bases and J 1 base, leaving 14 bases between the germline ends. In germline, CDR1 is MGHRA, CDR2 YSYEKL. The CDR3, as DNA: TGCGCCAGCAGCTTGTTTGACACAGGGAACACCGGGGAGCTGTTTTTT. Translation gives CASSLFDTGNTGELFF.

The gene calls are TRBV9 and TRBJ2-5, with a tentative D call TRBD1 (6 bases). V gave up 3 bases and J gave up 7 bases, with 10 bases separating them. The CDR3 loop spans 12 amino acids. The V gene's germline CDR1 is SGDLS and CDR2 YYNGEE. The CDR3 here is CASSAGAGTQYF. The CDR3, as DNA: TGTGCCAGCAGCGCAGGGGCCGGGACCCAGTACTTC.

The chain employs TRBV18 and TRBJ2-7; 9 bases map to TRBD2. The CDR3 totals 16 residues. V shed 5 bases and J 2 bases; nucleotides not matched to a gene: 10. The V gene's germline CDR1 is KGHSH and CDR2 LQKENI. CDR3 in DNA: TGTGCCAGCTCATCCCCGACTAGCGGTGATGCCTACGAGCAGTACTTC. It is translated as CASSSPTSGDAYEQYF. The entire variable domain, with the rest obtained from reference TRBV18 and TRBJ2-7, is as follows: NAGVMQNPRHLVRRRGQEARLRCSPMKGHSHVYWYRQLPEEGLKFMVYLQKENIIDESGMPKERFSAEFPKEGPSILRIQQVVRGDSAAYFCASSSPTSGDAYEQYFGPGTRLTVT.

J is TRBJ1-5 and V is TRBV18; D is unresolved. This CDR3 spans 13 amino acids. Germline lookup yields CDR1 KGHSH and CDR2 LQKENI. V was pared by 5 bases and J by 5 bases, with 10 bases between. DNA for the CDR3: TGTGCCAGCTCAGCAGCAGGTGATCAGCCCCAGCATTTT. Its protein is CASSAAGDQPQHF.

V gene TRBV15 combines with J gene TRBJ2-7; 13 nucleotides agree with TRBD2. The CDR3 totals 17 residues. With 3 bases clipped from V and 5 bases from J, the junction kept 10 bases outside the gene matches. Germline assignment: CDR1 LNHNV and CDR2 YYDKDF (reference sequence). Written as DNA, the CDR3 is TGTGCCACCAGCAGCGGCAAAGGAGGACTAGCGGGAGACGAGCAGTACTTC. Protein: CATSSGKGGLAGDEQYF.

The V and J genes are TRBV5-4 and TRBJ2-7; 7 bases agree with TRBD2. Germline CDR1 and CDR2: SGHNT and YYREEE (reference sequence). V lost 5 bases to trimming and J lost 10 bases; unmatched junction nucleotides: 12. The CDR3 runs to 13 residues. The CDR3 region has the DNA TGTGCCAGCAGATCTCTGGAGGGAGGGCCTCAGTACTTC. Encoded protein: CASRSLEGGPQYF.

This clone occurred once. CDR3: CASTIGQFYEQYF. The CDR3 DNA reads as TGTGCCAGCACCATCGGACAGTTCTACGAGCAGTACTTC. V is TRBV28 and J is TRBJ2-7; weak D call: TRBD1 (6 bases). Per germline, CDR1 MDHEN and CDR2 SYDVKM. CDR3 length: 13 residues. V was shortened by 7 bases and J by 3 bases, with 13 bases between the two germline ends.

This chain joins TRBV19 and TRBJ2-4; TRBD1 aligns across 9 bases. Trimming removed 7 bases from V and 1 base from J; junction bases left unmatched: 14. Germline V gene sequence: CDR1 LNHDA, CDR2 SQIVND (reference sequence). The CDR3 length is 18 residues. CDR3 in amino acids: CASTMSPIGTGAKNIQYF. The CDR3 bases are TGTGCCAGTACAATGTCTCCGATAGGGACAGGGGCCAAAAACATTCAGTACTTC.

J is TRBJ2-3 and V is TRBV10-3; TRBD1 or TRBD2 may be the D gene (5 bases each). The V gene's germline CDR1 is ENHRY and CDR2 SYGVKD. The germline V and J ends were trimmed by 3 bases and 0 bases, with 10 bases remaining between them. The CDR3 runs 15 residues. DNA of the CDR3: TGTGCCATCAGTGACGGGACGAAAAGCACAGATACGCAGTATTTT. Residues: CAISDGTKSTDTQYF.

The chain employs TRBV6-6 and TRBJ1-5; D is unresolved. Germline assignment: CDR1 MNHNY and CDR2 SVGAGI (reference sequence). The CDR3 length is 13 residues. The V gene lost 8 bases and the J gene lost 7 bases, with 15 bases spanning the gap. The CDR3 DNA reads TGTGCCAGCTCCCGGGAGGGAGGGCAGCCCCAGCATTTT. Protein: CASSREGGQPQHF.

V usage is TRBV30 and J usage is TRBJ2-7; D is tentatively TRBD1 or TRBD2 (6 bases each). Trimming shortened V by 2 bases and J by 2 bases, and 10 bases separated the two germline ends. The CDR3 runs 13 residues. Germline V gene sequence: CDR1 GTSNPN, CDR2 SVGIG (reference sequence). The CDR3 reads CAWSRGGPYEQYF. CDR3 coding DNA: TGTGCCTGGAGTCGTGGGGGGCCCTACGAGCAGTACTTC.

The chain carries TRBV14 and TRBJ2-7; TRBD2 matches at 15 bases. CDR3 length: 18 residues. Germline V gene lookup returns CDR1 SGHDN and CDR2 FVKESK. J was trimmed by 1 base and V by 5 bases; bases with no gene match: 9. This CDR3 reads CASSAGLAGGGRSYEQYF. The CDR3 nucleotides are TGTGCCAGCAGCGCCGGACTAGCGGGAGGGGGTCGTTCCTACGAGCAGTACTTC.

In the case of this clone: At the DNA level, this CDR3 is encoded by other sequences in the same sample as well. V gene TRBV30 combines with J gene TRBJ2-3; D is ambiguous. Germline CDR1 and CDR2: GTSNPN and SVGIG (reference sequence). CDR3 size: 11 residues. Trimming stripped 0 bases from V and 6 bases from J, with 4 bases between. CDR3 protein: CAWSVGDTQYF. The CDR3 DNA reads TGTGCCTGGAGTGTAGGCGATACGCAGTATTTT.